A single sample is the source of the 22 T cell receptor beta chains below, sequenced in a study of regulatory T cells in long-lasting Graves disease (dated by TCRdb to the early 2020s). The time point tag for this specimen amounts to: persistent/refractory GD, antithyroid drugs over 5 years with positive TRAb. RNA was extracted from PBMCs in TRIzol for both TCR sequencing and RNA sequencing. Preparation of the library involved multiplex PCR. Sequencing was performed on an Illumina HiSeq 4000. TCR beta libraries were built with iRepertoire HTBI primers and Arm-PCR amplification of CDR3 regions. TCRdb handled the public reads itself, with Q25 trimming in fastp and clone calling in MiXCR, and kept productive beta chains. For every CDR3 protein sequence, its rows merge into one entry that carries the most common genes and DNA. The sample yields roughly 400,000 distinct CDR3 sequences; around 20% were counted once. The biggest ten clones account for 13% to 15% of the sample.

The specimen was peripheral blood mononuclear cells (PBMCs), collected when the disease was refractory, from a patient treated with antithyroid drugs. Source of these receptors: a female donor with Graves disease.

This clonotype was seen ten or more times. The gene calls are TRBV7-8 and TRBJ2-7; D uncertain. Germline V lookup: CDR1 SGHVS, CDR2 FQNEAQ. V was clipped by 5 bases and J by 5 bases, with 16 bases between them. The CDR3 is 14 residues long. CDR3 nucleotide sequence: TGTGCCAGCAGCGCGGCAGCCGGGCGGAACGAGCAGTACTTC. Its protein is CASSAAAGRNEQYF. The complete variable domain, with remaining parts taken from reference TRBV7-8 and TRBJ2-7, reads GAGVSQSPRYKVAKRGQDVALRCDPISGHVSLFWYQQALGQGPEFLTYFQNEAQLDKSGLPSDRFFAERPEGSVSTLKIQRTQQEDSAVYLCASSAAAGRNEQYFGPGTRLTVT.

As concerns this clonotype: One end of the junction varies from germline; a read error may be responsible. The CDR3 DNA reads as TGTGCCGGTAGGGGCACGGGGAGCTCCTACGAGCAGTACTTC. It translates to CAGRGTGSSYEQYF. The rearrangement links TRBV19 to TRBJ2-7; D assignment may be TRBD1 or TRBD2 (5 bases each). The germline CDR1 and CDR2 sequences are LNHDA and SQIVND (reference sequence). The CDR3 is 14 residues long.

There are many counts of this clonotype. This sequence joins TRBV6-5 and TRBJ1-1; TRBD1 matches at 7 bases. Trimming removed 1 base from V and 5 bases from J; junction bases left unmatched: 4. The V gene's germline CDR1 is MNHEY and CDR2 SVGAGI. This CDR3 has 14 amino acids. The CDR3 DNA reads as TGTGCCAGCAGTTACTTGGGACAGTCGACTGAAGCTTTCTTT. Protein: CASSYLGQSTEAFF.

Many counts were recorded for this clonotype. The genes are TRBV28 and TRBJ1-6; D remains ambiguous. The length of the CDR3 is 13 residues. Trimming took 4 bases from V and 3 from J, leaving 4 bases between them. The germline CDR1 and CDR2 sequences are MDHEN and SYDVKM. The CDR3 DNA follows: TGTGCCAGCAGTTCTAACTATAATTCACCCCTCCACTTT. Residues: CASSSNYNSPLHF.

This clonotype was found many times. The chain has TRBV28 and TRBJ2-5; D is uncertain. V dropped 6 bases and J dropped 0 bases, with 2 bases sitting between them. The CDR3 sequence is 11 residues long. CDR1 is MDHEN, CDR2 SYDVKM, per germline. CDR3 in amino acids: CASRNQETQYF. CDR3 sequence (DNA): TGTGCCAGCAGAAACCAAGAGACCCAGTACTTC. Full variable domain (remainder filled in from reference TRBV28 and TRBJ2-5): DVKVTQSSRYLVKRTGEKVFLECVQDMDHENMFWYRQDPGLGLRLIYFSYDVKMKEKGDIPEGYSVSREKKERFSLILESASTNQTSMYLCASRNQETQYFGPGTRLLVL.

There are a few counts of this clonotype. A much larger clone lies a single base off, so this may be a read error. Given the absence of the conserved phenylalanine or tryptophan at the CDR3 end, a read error is likely. V is TRBV28 and J is TRBJ1-1; D unresolved. The CDR3 is made up of 14 amino acids. V dropped 5 bases and J dropped 5 bases, with 15 bases sitting between them. The germline gives CDR1 MDHEN, CDR2 SYDVKM. CDR3 residues: CASSLRMGFTEAFY. The DNA of the CDR3 is TGTGCCAGCAGTCTAAGGATGGGTTTTACTGAAGCTTTCTAT.

In regard to this clonotype: Possible read error: a much larger clone is one base away. The chain employs TRBV15 and TRBJ2-7; TRBD2 matches 11 bases. There are 16 residues in the CDR3. The ends lost 0 bases at V and 6 bases at J; junction bases unmatched: 7. Looked up from germline, CDR1 is LNHNV and CDR2 is YYDKDF (reference sequence). CDR3 sequence: CATSRDIAGGPCEQYF. As DNA, the CDR3 is TGTGCCACCAGCAGAGATATAGCGGGAGGGCCTTGCGAGCAGTACTTC.

This clonotype was observed at least ten times. The chain couples TRBV28 to TRBJ2-1; 10 bases are shared with TRBD2. The CDR3 runs to 16 residues. Germline V gene data show CDR1 as MDHEN and CDR2 as SYDVKM. The ends lost 6 bases at V and 5 bases at J; junction bases unmatched: 10. The DNA of the CDR3 is TGTGCCAGCAGGCACCACGGGCTAGCGGGAGACAATGAGCAGTTCTTC. This gives the protein CASRHHGLAGDNEQFF.

This clonotype was observed many times. The genes are TRBV28 and TRBJ2-5, with D possibly matching TRBD2 (6 bases). This CDR3 comprises 16 residues. The germline V gene encodes CDR1 MDHEN and CDR2 SYDVKM. V shed 1 base and J shed 3 bases, with 15 bases lying between them. CDR3 nucleotide sequence: TGTGCCAGCAGTTTATCCGGCGGGATGACGGAAGAGACCCAGTACTTC. Translated, it gives CASSLSGGMTEETQYF.

This clonotype appeared many times. The chain employs TRBV7-3 and TRBJ2-2; 9 nucleotides align to TRBD2. V lost 0 bases to trimming and J lost 0 bases; unmatched junction nucleotides: 2. This CDR3 is 17 amino acids long. The V gene's germline CDR1 is SGHTA and CDR2 FQGTGA. Written as DNA, the CDR3 is TGTGCCAGCAGCTTAACGTTAGCGGGAGCGAACACCGGGGAGCTGTTTTTT. Amino acid sequence: CASSLTLAGANTGELFF.

CDR3 residues: CASSFGIFPYEQYF. As DNA, the CDR3 is TGTGCCAGCAGTTTTGGGATTTTCCCCTACGAGCAGTACTTC. This rearrangement joins TRBV27 to TRBJ2-7; D ambiguous. Germline V lookup: CDR1 MNHEY, CDR2 SMNVEV (reference sequence). This CDR3 spans 14 amino acids. The ends were cut back, 3 bases at V and 2 bases at J, with 11 bases in the middle.

This clonotype was counted at least ten times. This chain joins TRBV6-1 and TRBJ2-5, with 7 bases identical to TRBD2. The CDR3 spans 15 residues. The junction had 6 bases not matched to a gene; V was cut back by 1 base and J by 4 bases. The germline V gene has CDR1 MNHNS and CDR2 SASEGT. As DNA, the CDR3 is TGTGCCAGCAGTGAAGTATACGGGGAGGGAGAGACCCAGTACTTC. Its protein is CASSEVYGEGETQYF.

The V gene is TRBV5-1, the J gene TRBJ2-7; TRBD2 matches at 14 bases. V lost 4 bases to trimming and J lost 6 bases; unmatched junction nucleotides: 6. The germline gives CDR1 SGHRS, CDR2 YFSETQ. The CDR3 covers 15 residues. The DNA of the CDR3 is TGCGCCAGCAGCCCAGGGACTAGCGGGGGAGCCGAGCAGTACTTC. It is translated as CASSPGTSGGAEQYF.

This clonotype was counted a few times. The rearrangement joins TRBV3-1 to TRBJ1-3; D remains ambiguous. This CDR3 is 15 amino acids long. The ends were cut back, 1 base at V and 2 bases at J, with 9 bases in the middle. The V gene's germline CDR1 is LGHDT and CDR2 YNNKEL (reference sequence). Here the CDR3 DNA reads TGTGCCAGCAGCCAAGTTTTTGGAGCTGGAAACACCATATATTTT. Amino acids: CASSQVFGAGNTIYF.

The CDR3: CASSHSGKNTGELFF. The CDR3 region has the DNA TGTGCCAGCAGTCATAGCGGGAAAAACACCGGGGAGCTGTTTTTT. The chain links TRBV7-9 to TRBJ2-2, with TRBD2 matching 8 bases. CDR3 size: 15 residues. V was pared by 6 bases and J by 2 bases, with 5 bases of the junction left unmatched. Germline values: CDR1 SEHNR, CDR2 FQNEAQ (reference sequence).

This clonotype was detected ten times or more. V is TRBV20-1 and J is TRBJ2-5; D is unclear. CDR3 length: 14 amino acids. From germline, CDR1 is DFQATT and CDR2 SNEGSKA (reference sequence). V was shortened by 3 bases and J by 1 base, with 12 bases between the two germline ends. The CDR3 protein is CSASPPPFQETQYF. CDR3 bases: TGCAGTGCTAGCCCTCCGCCGTTCCAAGAGACCCAGTACTTC.

This clonotype was detected many times. V is TRBV9 and J is TRBJ2-5; D gene unclear. Trimming took off 0 bases at V and 1 base at J, with 7 bases between the two ends. The CDR3 runs to 14 residues. CDR1 SGDLS and CDR2 YYNGEE come from the germline V gene. The CDR3 region is CASSVGGPQETQYF. The CDR3 coding sequence is TGTGCCAGCAGCGTAGGAGGACCCCAAGAGACCCAGTACTTC.

The chain links TRBV28 to TRBJ2-3; D unresolved. The length of the CDR3 is 15 residues. Trimming removed 4 bases from V and 3 bases from J, with 14 bases in between. Germline assignment: CDR1 MDHEN and CDR2 SYDVKM. CDR3 nucleotide sequence: TGTGCCAGCAGTTCGGGTACCCAAGCTACAGATACGCAGTATTTT. Amino acids: CASSSGTQATDTQYF.

At least ten counts were recorded for this clonotype. The chain has TRBV9 and TRBJ2-7; D might be TRBD1 (6 bases). Germline CDR1 is SGDLS and CDR2 is YYNGEE. The V gene lost 4 bases and the J gene lost 3 bases, with 14 bases spanning the gap. The CDR3 extends over 14 amino acids. CDR3 region: CASSPRGDHYEQYF. The DNA for the CDR3 is TGTGCCAGCAGCCCCAGGGGCGACCACTACGAGCAGTACTTC.

This clonotype occurred a few times. V gene TRBV27 combines with J gene TRBJ2-2; D is unclear. Germline V CDR1 and CDR2: MNHEY, SMNVEV (reference sequence). V lost 3 bases and J lost 0, with 8 bases in between. CDR3 size: 15 residues. Written as DNA, the CDR3 is TGTGCCAGCAGTTTTCTGCGTTCGAACACCGGGGAGCTGTTTTTT. Translating gives CASSFLRSNTGELFF.

V and J are TRBV15 and TRBJ2-7; D may be TRBD1 (7 bases). The V gene's germline CDR1 is LNHNV and CDR2 YYDKDF (reference sequence). CDR3 length: 14 amino acids. V was cut by 1 base and J by 6 bases, with 13 bases left in between. CDR3 region: CATSRALQGGEQYF. In DNA form, the CDR3 reads TGTGCCACCAGCAGAGCTCTTCAGGGGGGCGAGCAGTACTTC.

This clonotype showed up just a few times. The J gene is TRBJ2-4, the V gene TRBV12-3 or TRBV12-4, with 10 bases that match TRBD2. The V and J ends lost 0 bases and 1 base, in that order; junction bases with no gene match: 15. The CDR3 has 21 residues. This CDR3 reads CASSLAASGSLLSFAKNIQYF. The CDR3 DNA reads as TGTGCCAGCAGTTTAGCGGCTAGCGGGAGCTTACTTTCGTTCGCCAAAAACATTCAGTACTTC.